The count of the clone carrying this T cell receptor beta chain is one. Repertoires were generated with immunoSEQ multiplex PCR, while TCRdb's copy carries only in-frame clones and drops some. The table lists tens of thousands of clones, about 93% of them singletons. The germline CDR1 and CDR2 sequences are GTSNPN and SVGIG (reference sequence). The germline V and J ends were trimmed by 2 bases and 1 base, with 6 bases remaining between them. The CDR3 loop spans 13 amino acids. The sample is drawn from a study of T cell changes during pregnancy in multiple sclerosis. The chain employs TRBV30 and TRBJ1-3; D remains unclear. The sequenced sample was CD4+ T cells from peripheral blood mononuclear cells, obtained in the second trimester of pregnancy. The sequence derives from a female donor with multiple sclerosis, enrolled in a pregnancy study. The CDR3 loop is CAWSSQSGNTIYF. The CDR3 DNA reads TGTGCCTGGAGTAGCCAATCTGGAAACACCATATATTTT.